Given below is one T cell receptor (beta chain) in context. The target antigen is unknown. The source of the sample is a study of identifying expanded T cells in peripheral blood. Study-wide findings and caveats: Over approximately two and four weeks, about 17 and 20 clones changed, versus approximately 1.1 between replicates.

Germline CDR1 LGHNA, CDR2 YSLEER. V was cut by 4 bases and J by 7 bases, with 20 bases left in between. This CDR3 has 16 residues. Assay: immunoSEQ multiplex PCR; the TCRdb copy retains only in-frame clones and omits some. In the table there are fewer than 110,000 clones, approximately 90% of which are singletons. The source material was blood. V gene TRBV4-3 combines with J gene TRBJ2-1; D perhaps matches TRBD2 (6 bases). The sequence derives from a person between 18 and 75 years old in good health. For the CDR3, the DNA is TGCGCCAGCAGCCGGGGGGAGGCAGCCCGGAGGAATGAGCAGTTCTTC. This codes for CASSRGEAARRNEQFF.